The rows below give T cell receptor beta chains drawn from one sample of a study of T cell repertoires in cytomegalovirus infection. TCRdb re-called the reads through MiXCR, storing one row per CDR3 protein. The top ten hold around 2.8% of the sample, which has under 850,000 distinct CDR3 sequences, 35% to 45% seen once. Source material: PBMCs. The receptors shown here come from a human donor in good health (CMV status not recorded). Some clones in this sample may be carry-over from other donors' samples. Each CDR3 is given with its conserved first and last residue. A D gene is named only where the DNA matches it firmly. Part of the rows lack a size; the others show once, few, many or a class for expanded clones.

D gene,clone size,V gene,J gene,CDR3 protein,CDR3 DNA
.,few,TRBV20-1,TRBJ2-2,CSARSGKNTGELFF,TGCAGTGCTAGATCCGGGAAGAACACCGGGGAGCTGTTTTTT
TRBD2,.,TRBV19,TRBJ2-1,CASSIGLGLAKNEQFF,TGTGCCAGTAGTATAGGGTTAGGACTAGCGAAAAATGAGCAGTTCTTC
.,once,TRBV29-1,TRBJ2-7,CSVGTGEQYF,TGCAGCGTCGGAACTGGGGAGCAGTACTTC
TRBD1,.,TRBV2,TRBJ1-1,CAGGTGNTEAFF,TGTGCCGGCGGGACAGGGAACACTGAAGCTTTCTTT
.,.,TRBV2,TRBJ1-1,CASRRLTVNTEAFF,TGTGCCAGCAGACGTCTTACTGTGAACACTGAAGCTTTCTTT
.,.,TRBV7-2,TRBJ2-3,CASSRSQGLSTDTQYF,TGTGCCAGCAGCCGGTCCCAGGGGCTTAGCACAGATACGCAGTATTTT
.,.,TRBV28,TRBJ2-7,CASSRGPVYEQYF,TGTGCCAGCAGCCGGGGACCGGTCTACGAGCAGTACTTC
.,many,TRBV6-1,TRBJ2-7,CASGDLYEQYF,TGTGCCAGCGGCGACCTATACGAGCAGTACTTC
.,many,TRBV27,TRBJ1-5,CASSGDGSNQPQHF,TGTGCCAGCAGTGGGGACGGGAGCAATCAGCCCCAGCATTTT
TRBD1,.,TRBV12-3/TRBV12-4,TRBJ1-1,CASSRTGQTEAFF,TGTGCCAGCAGTCGGACAGGGCAGACTGAAGCTTTCTTT
.,few,TRBV19,TRBJ1-5,CASSIPPGLPNQPQHF,TGTGCCAGTAGTATTCCCCCAGGACTTCCTAATCAGCCCCAGCATTTT
.,few,TRBV6-4,TRBJ1-5,CASSQGLGDQPQHF,TGTGCCAGCAGCCAGGGGTTAGGGGATCAGCCCCAGCATTTT
.,few,TRBV7-8,TRBJ2-5,CASSLAGDSLALGTQYF,TGTGCCAGCAGCTTGGCAGGGGACTCACTAGCGTTGGGGACCCAGTACTTC